These 8 T cell receptor beta chains were all obtained from the same sample, sequenced in a study of T cells expressing NK-cell markers. Using the 5' RACE reads, TCRdb records one entry per CDR3 protein without DNA. Its clone listing holds hundreds of thousands of distinct CDR3 sequences. The sequencing sample was made of blood T cells: a sorted CD56 or NKG2C T cell subset, CD4+ or CD8+ T cells, or bulk PBMC T cells (not recorded which). These receptor sequences come from a woman aged 18 to 75 in good health.

This chain connects TRBV5-1 to TRBJ2-2; without DNA, the TCRdb call of TRBD2 cannot be checked. This CDR3 region has 16 residues. Germline V gives CDR1 SGHRS, CDR2 YFSETQ. The CDR3 spells CASSLTASGRAGELFF.

The rearrangement joins TRBV29-1 to TRBJ2-5; TCRdb proposes TRBD1, but this gene call is untestable without DNA. The CDR3 spans 13 residues. Germline V gene lookup returns CDR1 SQVTM and CDR2 ANQGSEA. This CDR3 is CSVEQRPGETQYF.

The chain combines TRBV20-1 with TRBJ2-4. The CDR3 length is 15 residues. The germline V gene encodes CDR1 DFQATT and CDR2 SNEGSKA (reference sequence). The CDR3 loop reads CSAKQQGVAKNIQYF.

The rearrangement joins TRBV7-9 to TRBJ2-7; TCRdb names TRBD1, which stays unverified in the absence of DNA. Germline V gene data show CDR1 as SEHNR and CDR2 as FQNEAQ (reference sequence). This CDR3 has 13 amino acids. CDR3 in amino acids: CASSRDRTYEQYF.

The rearrangement links TRBV7-9 to TRBJ2-1; TCRdb indicates TRBD2, and absent DNA this call remains unverified. Germline-derived CDR1 and CDR2 are SEHNR and FQNEAQ (reference sequence). This CDR3 is 16 amino acids long. The CDR3 loop is CASSLGGGLAGNEQFF.

J is TRBJ2-1 and V is TRBV4-3; the TRBD2 assignment by TCRdb is unverifiable without DNA. There are 16 residues in the CDR3. Germline V lookup: CDR1 LGHNA, CDR2 YSLEER. The CDR3 reads CASSQVWGVSYNEQFF.

V is TRBV5-6 and J is TRBJ2-6. The CDR3 loop spans 15 amino acids. Per the germline V gene, CDR1 is SGHDT and CDR2 is YYEEEE. CDR3 region: CASSTQGAGANVLTF.

V gene TRBV12-3 or TRBV12-4 combines with J gene TRBJ1-5; lacking DNA, the TRBD1 call made by TCRdb goes unchecked. The CDR3 is 13 amino acids. The CDR3: CASSLGIRQPQHF.